The entry below gives a single T cell receptor beta chain sequence along with its context. Antigen unknown. Measured with immunoSEQ multiplex PCR; TCRdb has only the in-frame clones, and not every one. The sample lists tens of thousands of clones; 60% to 75% were seen once. The data were obtained in a study of vaccination effects on CD4 cells after COVID-19. Overall study context: Post-vaccine draws lagged the second dose by a median of 72 days.

Before sequencing took place, the ViraFEST assay used viral peptide pools to expand antigen-specific CD4+ T cells. It was after nine to eleven days of culture that CD4+ T cells were isolated. Either the BNT162b2 or mRNA-1273 vaccine was given to participants in two doses. Previously uninfected by SARS-CoV-2, the vaccine recipients also showed negative nucleocapsid antibodies. A density of about 2 million PBMC per well was used; these cells were cultured with roughly 10 IU/ml IL-2 and approximately 10 ug/ml peptides. Cultures got half-medium changes with IL-2 on days 3 and 7. This sample comprised CD4+ T cells from PBMCs cultured with HCoV-229E spike peptides, obtained after COVID-19 vaccination. The sequence derives from a human donor who received a COVID-19 vaccine.

CDR3 residues: CASSPRDKAGELFF. The DNA of the CDR3 is TGTGCCAGCAGCCCTCGAGACAAGGCCGGGGAGCTGTTTTTT. The chain recombines TRBV7-6 with TRBJ2-2, with D uncertain. The CDR3 length is 14 residues. Trimming shortened V by 5 bases and J by 6 bases, and 13 bases separated the two germline ends. Germline V lookup: CDR1 SGHVS, CDR2 FNYEAQ.